This T cell receptor (beta chain) was obtained from a study of beta chain features in type 1 diabetes. Whole-study results and caveats: Fewer insertions but more deletions were seen at VDJ junctions in type 1 diabetes patients.

Expressed TCRB transcripts were sequenced because the isolated RNA had all been reverse transcribed beforehand. Assay: immunoSEQ multiplex PCR; the TCRdb copy retains only in-frame clones and omits some. The sample lists under 95,000 clones; roughly 34% were seen once. In the case of this clone: The antigen is not known.

Germline CDR1 reads MNHEY; CDR2 reads SVGAGI. The J segment lost 5 bases and the V segment lost 2 bases, leaving 7 bases of the junction unmatched. The CDR3 has 15 residues. This chain uses TRBV6-5 with TRBJ2-3; 7 nucleotides match TRBD2. The sequenced material came from stem cell memory CD4+ T cells from blood. The TCR originated in a woman aged 18-30 years in good health. The CDR3 is CASSYGGGRKDTQYF. CDR3 sequence (DNA): TGTGCCAGCAGTTACGGGGGGGGGAGGAAAGATACGCAGTATTTT.